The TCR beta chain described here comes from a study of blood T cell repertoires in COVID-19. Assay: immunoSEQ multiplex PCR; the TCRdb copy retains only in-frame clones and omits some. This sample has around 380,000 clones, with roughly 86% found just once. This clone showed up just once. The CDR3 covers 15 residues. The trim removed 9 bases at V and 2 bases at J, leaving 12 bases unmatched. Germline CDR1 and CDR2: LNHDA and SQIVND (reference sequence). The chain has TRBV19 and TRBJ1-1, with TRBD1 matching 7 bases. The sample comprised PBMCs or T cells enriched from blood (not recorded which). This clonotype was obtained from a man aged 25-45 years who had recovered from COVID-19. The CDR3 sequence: CASRYGTATNTEAFF. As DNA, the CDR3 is TGTGCCAGCCGCTACGGGACAGCCACTAACACTGAAGCTTTCTTT.